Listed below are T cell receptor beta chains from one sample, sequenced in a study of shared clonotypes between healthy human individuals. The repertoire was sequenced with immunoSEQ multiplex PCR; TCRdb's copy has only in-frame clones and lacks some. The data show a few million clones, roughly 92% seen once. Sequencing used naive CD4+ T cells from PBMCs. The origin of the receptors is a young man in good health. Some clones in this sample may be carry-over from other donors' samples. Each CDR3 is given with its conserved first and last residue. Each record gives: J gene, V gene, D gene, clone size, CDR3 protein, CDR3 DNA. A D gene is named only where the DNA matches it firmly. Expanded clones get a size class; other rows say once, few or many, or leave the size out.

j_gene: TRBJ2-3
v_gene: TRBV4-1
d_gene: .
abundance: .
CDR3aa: CASSQDSADTQYF
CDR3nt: TGCGCCAGCAGCCAAGATAGTGCAGATACGCAGTATTTT

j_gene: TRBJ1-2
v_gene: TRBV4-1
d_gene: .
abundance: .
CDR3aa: CASSRSLYNDGYTF
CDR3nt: TGCGCCAGCAGCCGGTCCCTTTACAACGACGGCTACACCTTC

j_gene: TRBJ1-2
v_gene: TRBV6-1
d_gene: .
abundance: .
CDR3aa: CASSEALRGPTVDYTF
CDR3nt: TGTGCCAGCAGTGAAGCCTTGCGGGGACCAACTGTGGACTACACCTTC

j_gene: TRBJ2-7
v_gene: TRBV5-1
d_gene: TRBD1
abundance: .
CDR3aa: CASSLNRGSGEQYF
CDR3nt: TGCGCCAGCAGCTTGAACAGGGGCTCGGGCGAGCAGTACTTC

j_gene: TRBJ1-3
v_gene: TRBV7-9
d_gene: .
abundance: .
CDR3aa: CASRLGDTGNTIYF
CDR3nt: TGTGCCAGCAGATTAGGGGATACTGGAAACACCATATATTTT

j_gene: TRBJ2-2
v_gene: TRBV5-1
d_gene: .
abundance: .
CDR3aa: CASSTASPYTGELFF
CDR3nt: TGCGCCAGCAGCACAGCTTCCCCCTACACCGGGGAGCTGTTTTTT

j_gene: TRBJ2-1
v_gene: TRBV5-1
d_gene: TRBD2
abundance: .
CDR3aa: CASSPGLAVDNEQFF
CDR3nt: TGCGCCAGCAGCCCGGGACTAGCCGTCGACAATGAGCAGTTCTTC

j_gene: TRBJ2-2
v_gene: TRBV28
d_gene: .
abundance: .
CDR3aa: CASRAVGNTGELFF
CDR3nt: TGTGCCAGCAGAGCAGTTGGCAACACCGGGGAGCTGTTTTTT

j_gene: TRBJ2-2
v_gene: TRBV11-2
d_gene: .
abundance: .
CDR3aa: CASSLGSWDGELFF
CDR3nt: TGTGCCAGCAGCTTAGGGAGCTGGGACGGGGAGCTGTTTTTT

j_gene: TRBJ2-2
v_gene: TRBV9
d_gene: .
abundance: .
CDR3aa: CASSPNTGPTGELFF
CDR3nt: TGTGCCAGCAGTCCTAATACCGGACCTACCGGAGAGCTGTTTTTT

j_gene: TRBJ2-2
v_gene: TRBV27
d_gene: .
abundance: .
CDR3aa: CASSLYGVWVGELFF
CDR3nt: TGTGCCAGCAGTTTATACGGGGTTTGGGTCGGGGAGCTGTTTTTT

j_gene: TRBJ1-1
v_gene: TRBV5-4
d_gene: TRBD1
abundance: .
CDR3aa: CASSAGQGDWVNTEAFF
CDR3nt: TGTGCCAGCAGCGCGGGACAGGGAGACTGGGTGAACACTGAAGCTTTCTTT

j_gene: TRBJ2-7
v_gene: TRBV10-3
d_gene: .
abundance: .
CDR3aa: CAISEQDEQYF
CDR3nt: TGTGCCATCAGTGAACAGGACGAGCAGTACTTC

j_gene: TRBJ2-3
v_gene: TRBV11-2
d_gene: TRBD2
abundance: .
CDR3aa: CASTLERGYTDTQYF
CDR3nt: TGTGCCAGCACCCTAGAGCGGGGGTACACAGATACGCAGTATTTT

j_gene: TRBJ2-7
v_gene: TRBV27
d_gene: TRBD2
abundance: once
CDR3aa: CASSSLAEEREQYF
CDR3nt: TGTGCCAGCAGTTCCCTAGCGGAGGAACGCGAGCAGTACTTC

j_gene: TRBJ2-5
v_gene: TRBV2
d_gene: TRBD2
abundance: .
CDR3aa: CASRRTSGSSETQYF
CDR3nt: TGTGCCAGCAGGAGGACTAGCGGGAGCTCGGAGACCCAGTACTTC

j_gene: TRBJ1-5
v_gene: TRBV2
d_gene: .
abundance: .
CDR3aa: CASSVLERGSQPQHF
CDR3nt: TGTGCCAGCAGTGTATTAGAGAGGGGGAGTCAGCCCCAGCATTTT